This T cell receptor (beta chain) was captured in a study of identical twins. Each CDR3 protein is one row after TCRdb ran MiXCR on the 5' RACE reads. The sample holds 500,000 or so distinct CDR3 sequences, approximately 22% seen once. Trimming took 1 base from V and 5 from J, leaving 8 bases between them. The germline CDR1 and CDR2 sequences are LNHDA and SQIVND (reference sequence). CDR3 size: 13 residues. This clonotype was observed a handful of times. The antigen remains unidentified. Notes on the study in general: Diverse VJ usage suggested most zero-insertion clonotypes were not invariant T cells. Some out-of-frame alpha sequences were shared by twins, and these showed excess low generation probability.

In addition, the sample was reused for a study of T cells expressing NK-cell markers. Per that study: Dominant NKG2C+ clonotypes made up roughly 1.0-7.0% of CD8+ T cells in more than 5 donors.

Sequencing was performed on CD4+ T cells sorted from blood. This clonotype was obtained from a woman aged 18-29 years in good health. V gene TRBV19 combines with J gene TRBJ2-5; D remains unclear. This CDR3 is CASSIVTAETQYF. The CDR3 DNA follows: TGTGCCAGTAGTATAGTTACCGCGGAGACCCAGTACTTC.